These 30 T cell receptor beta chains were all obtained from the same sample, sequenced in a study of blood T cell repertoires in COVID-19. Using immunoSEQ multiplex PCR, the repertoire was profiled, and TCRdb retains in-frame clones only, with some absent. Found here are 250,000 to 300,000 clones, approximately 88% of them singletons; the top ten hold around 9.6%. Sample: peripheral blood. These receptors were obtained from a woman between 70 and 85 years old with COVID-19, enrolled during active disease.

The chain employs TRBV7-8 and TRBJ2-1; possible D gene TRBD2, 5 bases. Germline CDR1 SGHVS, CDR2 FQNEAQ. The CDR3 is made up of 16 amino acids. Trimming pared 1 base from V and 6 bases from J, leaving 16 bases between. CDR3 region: CASSLVVGAGVNEQFF. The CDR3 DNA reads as TGTGCCAGCAGCTTAGTTGTGGGAGCTGGGGTCAATGAGCAGTTCTTC. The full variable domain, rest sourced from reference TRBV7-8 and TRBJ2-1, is GAGVSQSPRYKVAKRGQDVALRCDPISGHVSLFWYQQALGQGPEFLTYFQNEAQLDKSGLPSDRFFAERPEGSVSTLKIQRTQQEDSAVYLCASSLVVGAGVNEQFFGPGTRLTVL.

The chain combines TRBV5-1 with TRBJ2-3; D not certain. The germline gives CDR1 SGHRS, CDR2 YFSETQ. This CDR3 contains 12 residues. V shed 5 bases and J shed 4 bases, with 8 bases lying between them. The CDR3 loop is CASSEPPDTQYF. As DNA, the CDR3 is TGCGCCAGCAGTGAGCCGCCAGATACGCAGTATTTT.

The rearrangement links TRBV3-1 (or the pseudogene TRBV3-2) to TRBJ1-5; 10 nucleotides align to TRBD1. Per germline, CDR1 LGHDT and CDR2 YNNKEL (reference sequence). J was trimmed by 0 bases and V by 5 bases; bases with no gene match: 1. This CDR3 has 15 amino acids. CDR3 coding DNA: TGTGCCAGCAGCGGGACAGGGGTTAGCAATCAGCCCCAGCATTTT. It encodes CASSGTGVSNQPQHF.

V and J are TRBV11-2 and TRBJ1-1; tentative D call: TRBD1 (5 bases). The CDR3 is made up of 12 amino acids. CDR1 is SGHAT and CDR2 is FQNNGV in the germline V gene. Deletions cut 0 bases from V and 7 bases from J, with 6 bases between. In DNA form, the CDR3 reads TGTGCCAGCAGCTTAGAAACAGGTGAAGCTTTCTTT. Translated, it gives CASSLETGEAFF.

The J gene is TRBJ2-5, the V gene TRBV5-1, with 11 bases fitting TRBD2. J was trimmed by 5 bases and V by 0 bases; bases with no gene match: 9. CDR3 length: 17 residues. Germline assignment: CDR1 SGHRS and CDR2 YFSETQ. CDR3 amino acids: CASSLAKLRTSGETQYF. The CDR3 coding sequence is TGCGCCAGCAGCTTGGCTAAGTTGAGGACTAGCGGGGAGACCCAGTACTTC.

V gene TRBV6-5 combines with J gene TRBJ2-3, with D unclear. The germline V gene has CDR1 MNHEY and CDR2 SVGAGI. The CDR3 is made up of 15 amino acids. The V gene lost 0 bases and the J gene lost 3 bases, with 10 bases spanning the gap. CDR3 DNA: TGTGCCAGCAGTTACTCGGGCAGAGAGACAGATACGCAGTATTTT. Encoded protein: CASSYSGRETDTQYF.

The CDR3 is CASSYSSTVNEAFF. In DNA form, the CDR3 reads TGTGCCAGCAGTTACTCGTCGACAGTGAATGAAGCTTTCTTT. This chain links TRBV6-2 or TRBV6-3 with TRBJ1-1; weak D call: TRBD1 (5 bases). Trimming cost V 0 bases and J 7 bases, with 12 bases left between them. CDR1 and CDR2 from the germline V gene are MNHEY and SVGEGT. CDR3 size: 14 residues.

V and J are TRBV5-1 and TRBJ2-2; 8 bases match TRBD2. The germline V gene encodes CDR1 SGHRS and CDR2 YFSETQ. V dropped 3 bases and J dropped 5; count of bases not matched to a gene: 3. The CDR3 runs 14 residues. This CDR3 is CASSWTSRTGELFF. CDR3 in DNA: TGCGCCAGCAGCTGGACTAGCAGAACCGGGGAGCTGTTTTTT. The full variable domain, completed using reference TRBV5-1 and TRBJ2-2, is KAGVTQTPRYLIKTRGQQVTLSCSPISGHRSVSWYQQTPGQGLQFLFEYFSETQRNKGNFPGRFSGRQFSNSRSEMNVSTLELGDSALYLCASSWTSRTGELFFGEGSRLTVL.

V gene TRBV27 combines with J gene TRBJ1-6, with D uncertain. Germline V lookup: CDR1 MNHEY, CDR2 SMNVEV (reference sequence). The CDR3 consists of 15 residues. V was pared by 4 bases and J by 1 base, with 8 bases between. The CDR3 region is CASSSRGSYNSPLHF. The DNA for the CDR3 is TGTGCCAGCAGTTCCCGGGGATCCTATAATTCACCCCTCCACTTT.

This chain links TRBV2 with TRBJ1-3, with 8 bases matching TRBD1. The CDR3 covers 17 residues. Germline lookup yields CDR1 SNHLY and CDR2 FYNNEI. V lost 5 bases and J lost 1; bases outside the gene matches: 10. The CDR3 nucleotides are TGTGCCAGCAGTTCGGAGGACAGGGCCCGATCTGGAAACACCATATATTTT. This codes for CASSSEDRARSGNTIYF. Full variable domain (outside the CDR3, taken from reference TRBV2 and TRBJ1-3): EPEVTQTPSHQVTQMGQEVILRCVPISNHLYFYWYRQILGQKVEFLVSFYNNEISEKSEIFDDQFSVERPDGSNFTLKIRSTKLEDSAMYFCASSSEDRARSGNTIYFGEGSWLTVV.

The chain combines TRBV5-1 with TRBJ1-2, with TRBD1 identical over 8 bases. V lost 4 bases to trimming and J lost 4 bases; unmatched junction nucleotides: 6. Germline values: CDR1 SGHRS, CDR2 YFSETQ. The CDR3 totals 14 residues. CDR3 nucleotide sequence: TGCGCCAGCAGCCCAGGACAGGGCGTCTATGGCTACACCTTC. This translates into CASSPGQGVYGYTF.

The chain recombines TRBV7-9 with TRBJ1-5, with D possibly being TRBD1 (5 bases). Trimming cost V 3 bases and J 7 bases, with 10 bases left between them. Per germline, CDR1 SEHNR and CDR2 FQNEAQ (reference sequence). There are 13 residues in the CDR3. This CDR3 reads CASSFGARQPQHF. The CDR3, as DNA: TGTGCCAGCAGCTTTGGGGCGAGGCAGCCCCAGCATTTT.

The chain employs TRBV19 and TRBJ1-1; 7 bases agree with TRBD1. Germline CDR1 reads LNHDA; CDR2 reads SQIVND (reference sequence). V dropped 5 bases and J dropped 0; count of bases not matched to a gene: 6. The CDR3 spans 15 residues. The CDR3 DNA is TGTGCCAGTAGTCCCAGACAGGGCCTGAACACTGAAGCTTTCTTT. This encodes CASSPRQGLNTEAFF. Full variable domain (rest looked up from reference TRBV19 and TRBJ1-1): DGGITQSPKYLFRKEGQNVTLSCEQNLNHDAMYWYRQDPGQGLRLIYYSQIVNDFQKGDIAEGYSVSREKKESFPLTVTSAQKNPTAFYLCASSPRQGLNTEAFFGQGTRLTVV.

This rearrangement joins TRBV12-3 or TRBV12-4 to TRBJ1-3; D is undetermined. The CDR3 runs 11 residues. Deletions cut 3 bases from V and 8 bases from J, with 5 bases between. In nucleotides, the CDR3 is TGTGCCAGCAGTTTCACAGACACCATATATTTT. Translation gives CASSFTDTIYF.

CDR3 in DNA: TGTGCCAGCAGCACGGGACAGCTATCTGGAAACACCATATATTTT. Amino acid sequence: CASSTGQLSGNTIYF. V gene TRBV9 combines with J gene TRBJ1-3; 7 positions match TRBD1. From germline, CDR1 is SGDLS and CDR2 YYNGEE. The CDR3 has 15 amino acids. J gave up 1 base and V 4 bases, and 5 bases lay outside the gene matches.

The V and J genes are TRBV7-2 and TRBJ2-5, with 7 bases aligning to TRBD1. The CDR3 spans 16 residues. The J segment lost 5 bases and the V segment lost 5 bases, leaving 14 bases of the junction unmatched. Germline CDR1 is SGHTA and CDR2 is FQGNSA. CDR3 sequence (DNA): TGTGCCAGCAGCGTTCAGACAGGGCCCCTGGGCGAGACCCAGTACTTC. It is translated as CASSVQTGPLGETQYF.

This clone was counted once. In nucleotides, the CDR3 is TGTGCCAGCAGCTCCGGGCCCCGTGGAGGAAATGGCTACACCTTC. Encoded protein: CASSSGPRGGNGYTF. The chain recombines TRBV7-3 with TRBJ1-2; D gene unclear. Germline V gene sequence: CDR1 SGHTA, CDR2 FQGTGA. The germline V and J ends were trimmed by 4 bases and 6 bases, with 18 bases remaining between them. The CDR3 has 15 amino acids.

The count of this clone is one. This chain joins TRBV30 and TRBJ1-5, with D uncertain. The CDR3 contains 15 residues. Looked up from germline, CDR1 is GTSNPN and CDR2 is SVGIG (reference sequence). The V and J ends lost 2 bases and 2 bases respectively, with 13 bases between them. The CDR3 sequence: CAWSIRREGNQPQHF. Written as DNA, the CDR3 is TGTGCCTGGAGTATCAGGAGGGAAGGCAATCAGCCCCAGCATTTT.

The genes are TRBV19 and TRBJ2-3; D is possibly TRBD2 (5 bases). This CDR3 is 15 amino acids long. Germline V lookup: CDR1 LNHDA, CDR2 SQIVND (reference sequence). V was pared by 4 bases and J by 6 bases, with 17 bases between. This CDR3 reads CASSTLALARDTQYF. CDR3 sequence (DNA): TGTGCCAGTAGTACGCTAGCCCTAGCTCGGGATACGCAGTATTTT. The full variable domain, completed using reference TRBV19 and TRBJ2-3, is DGGITQSPKYLFRKEGQNVTLSCEQNLNHDAMYWYRQDPGQGLRLIYYSQIVNDFQKGDIAEGYSVSREKKESFPLTVTSAQKNPTAFYLCASSTLALARDTQYFGPGTRLTVL.

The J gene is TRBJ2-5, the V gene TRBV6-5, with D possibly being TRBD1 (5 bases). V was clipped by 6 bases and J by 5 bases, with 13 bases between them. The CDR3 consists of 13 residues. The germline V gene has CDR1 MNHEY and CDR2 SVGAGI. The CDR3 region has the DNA TGTGCCAGCAGATTCCAGGGTAGGGAGACCCAGTACTTC. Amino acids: CASRFQGRETQYF.

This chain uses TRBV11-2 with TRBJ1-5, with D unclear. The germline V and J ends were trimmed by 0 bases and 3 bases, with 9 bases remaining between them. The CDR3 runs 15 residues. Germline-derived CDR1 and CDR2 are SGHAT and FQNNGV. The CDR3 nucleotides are TGTGCCAGCAGCTTAGATCATGACAACAATCAGCCCCAGCATTTT. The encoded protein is CASSLDHDNNQPQHF.

CDR3: CASSSPSGSNQPQHF. In DNA, the CDR3 is TGTGCCAGCAGTTCCCCCTCCGGGTCCAATCAGCCCCAGCATTTT. The chain is built from TRBV28 and TRBJ1-5; no clear D. The V and J ends lost 4 bases and 3 bases respectively, with 13 bases between them. The CDR3 is 15 residues long. CDR1 is MDHEN and CDR2 is SYDVKM in the germline V gene.

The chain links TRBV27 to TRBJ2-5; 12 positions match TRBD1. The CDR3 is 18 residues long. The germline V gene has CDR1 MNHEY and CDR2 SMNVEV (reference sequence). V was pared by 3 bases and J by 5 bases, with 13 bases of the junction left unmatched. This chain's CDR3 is CASSFIIPGTGGLETQYF. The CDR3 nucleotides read TGTGCCAGCAGTTTTATCATACCCGGGACAGGGGGCCTGGAGACCCAGTACTTC.

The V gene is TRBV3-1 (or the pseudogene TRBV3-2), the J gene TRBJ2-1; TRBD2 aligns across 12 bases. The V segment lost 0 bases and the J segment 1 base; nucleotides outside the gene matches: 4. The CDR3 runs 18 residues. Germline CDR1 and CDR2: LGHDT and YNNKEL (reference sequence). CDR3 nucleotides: TGTGCCAGCAGCCAAGATCTAGCGGGAGGGCCTTCCTACAATGAGCAGTTCTTC. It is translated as CASSQDLAGGPSYNEQFF.

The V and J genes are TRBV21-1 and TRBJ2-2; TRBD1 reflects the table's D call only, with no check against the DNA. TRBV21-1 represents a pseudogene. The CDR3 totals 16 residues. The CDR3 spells CASSARDRVSTGELFF. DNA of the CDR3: TGTGCCAGCAGCGCCCGGGACAGGGTATCAACCGGGGAGCTGTTTTTT.

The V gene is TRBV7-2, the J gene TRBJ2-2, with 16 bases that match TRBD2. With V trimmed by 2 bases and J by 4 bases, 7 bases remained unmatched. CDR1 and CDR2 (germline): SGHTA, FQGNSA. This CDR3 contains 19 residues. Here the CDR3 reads CASSLYGTSGRGSTGELFF. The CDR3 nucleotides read TGTGCCAGCAGCTTATACGGGACTAGCGGGAGGGGGAGCACCGGGGAGCTGTTTTTT.

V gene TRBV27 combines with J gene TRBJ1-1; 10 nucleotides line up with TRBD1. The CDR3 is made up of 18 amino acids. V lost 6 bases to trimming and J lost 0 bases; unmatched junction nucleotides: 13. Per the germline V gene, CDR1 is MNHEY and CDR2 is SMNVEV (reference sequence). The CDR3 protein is CASSRNRQGASMNTEAFF. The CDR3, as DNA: TGTGCCAGCAGCCGCAATCGACAGGGGGCATCTATGAACACTGAAGCTTTCTTT.

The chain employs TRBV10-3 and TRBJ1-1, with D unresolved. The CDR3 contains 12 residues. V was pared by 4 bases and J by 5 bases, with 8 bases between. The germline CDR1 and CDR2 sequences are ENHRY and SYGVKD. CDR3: CAISATRTEAFF. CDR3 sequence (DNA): TGTGCCATCAGTGCGACGCGGACTGAAGCTTTCTTT.

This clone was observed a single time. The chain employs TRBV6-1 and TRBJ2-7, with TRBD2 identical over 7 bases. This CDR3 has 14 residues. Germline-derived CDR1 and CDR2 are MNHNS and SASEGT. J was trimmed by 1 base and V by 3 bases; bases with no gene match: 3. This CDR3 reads CASSELAASYEQYF. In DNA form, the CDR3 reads TGTGCCAGCAGTGAGCTAGCGGCATCCTACGAGCAGTACTTC.

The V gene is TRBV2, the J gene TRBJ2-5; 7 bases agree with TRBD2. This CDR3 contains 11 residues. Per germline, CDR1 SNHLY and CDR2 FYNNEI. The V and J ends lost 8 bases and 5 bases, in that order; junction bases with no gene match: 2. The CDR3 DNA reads TGTGCCAGCGGGAGGGCGGAGACCCAGTACTTC. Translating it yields CASGRAETQYF. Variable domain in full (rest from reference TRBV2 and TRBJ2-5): EPEVTQTPSHQVTQMGQEVILRCVPISNHLYFYWYRQILGQKVEFLVSFYNNEISEKSEIFDDQFSVERPDGSNFTLKIRSTKLEDSAMYFCASGRAETQYFGPGTRLLVL.